Below, one TCR beta chain is given with its context. As yet, its antigen is unknown. Reverse transcription of all isolated RNA meant that expressed TCRB transcripts were sequenced. Sequencing was performed with immunoSEQ multiplex PCR; in TCRdb, only in-frame clones are kept and a portion is missing. The repertoire holds 360,000 or so clones, around 20% seen once, with 0.044% in the top ten. This sample was taken from a study of beta chain features in type 1 diabetes. Study at large: Sorted cells numbering under 110 million were examined across all samples. Findings of the study overall: In cDNA sequencing, cells with high TCR expression could be over-represented.

Every participating donor gave one draw, a heparinised blood sample averaging about 100 mL. Via CD45RO/CCR7/CD25/CD127/CD95/CD27, cells of the CD4+ naive, central memory, regulatory and stem cell-like memory subsets were sorted. V dropped 6 bases and J dropped 5 bases, with 16 bases sitting between them. Germline V gene data show CDR1 as KGHSH and CDR2 as LQKENI. This CDR3 has 14 amino acids. This rearrangement joins TRBV18 to TRBJ1-1; a weak D match, TRBD1 (5 bases). The sequencing input was naive CD4+ T cells from blood. This receptor was obtained from a woman in her late teens or twenties in good health. As DNA, the CDR3 is TGTGCCAGCTCGTTCTCGGGGGATTCGACTGAAGCTTTCTTT. Translating it yields CASSFSGDSTEAFF.